One sample yielded the 8 T cell receptor beta chains listed below, sequenced in a study of blood T cell repertoires in COVID-19. Only in-frame clones appear in the TCRdb table, and some are missing; sequencing was by immunoSEQ multiplex PCR. The sample comprises 130,000 or so clones, 88% of which are singletons, and approximately 2.4% rests with the top ten. The source material was peripheral blood. Receptor source: a human donor with COVID-19, enrolled during active disease. The donor label of this sample is uncertain.

The chain recombines TRBV2 with TRBJ1-6, with a possible D match to TRBD1 (6 bases). Trimming pared 10 bases from V and 8 bases from J, leaving 15 bases between. In germline, CDR1 is SNHLY, CDR2 FYNNEI. This CDR3 has 13 amino acids. The CDR3 sequence: CATKGGADSPLHF. In DNA form, the CDR3 reads TGTGCCACCAAGGGGGGGGCTGATTCACCCCTCCACTTT.

The chain carries TRBV25-1 and TRBJ2-7; tentative D call: TRBD2 (6 bases). Trimming stripped 1 base from V and 9 bases from J, with 22 bases between. Germline V gene sequence: CDR1 MGHDK, CDR2 SYGVNS. The CDR3 loop spans 16 amino acids. Here the CDR3 reads CASSELGTPAYERQYF. The CDR3 DNA follows: TGTGCCAGCAGTGAATTAGGGACTCCGGCCTACGAGAGGCAGTACTTC.

The rearrangement uses TRBV27 and TRBJ2-7; maybe TRBD2 (5 bases). The germline V and J ends were trimmed by 8 bases and 5 bases, with 19 bases remaining between them. The CDR3 contains 14 residues. Germline V gene sequence: CDR1 MNHEY, CDR2 SMNVEV (reference sequence). This CDR3 reads CASLSRDGSNEQYF. The CDR3 DNA reads TGTGCCAGCTTGTCCCGAGATGGGAGCAACGAGCAGTACTTC.

The chain is built from TRBV7-3 and TRBJ2-5; 9 nucleotides line up with TRBD1. The CDR3 covers 16 residues. V shed 5 bases and J 9 bases; nucleotides not matched to a gene: 16. The germline V gene encodes CDR1 SGHTA and CDR2 FQGTGA. CDR3 nucleotide sequence: TGTGCCAGCAGCGGACCCGGGACAGGGATTAAGGGGGCCCAGTACTTC. Translation: CASSGPGTGIKGAQYF.

The gene calls are TRBV7-8 and TRBJ1-2; D may be TRBD1 (6 bases). Trimming shortened V by 5 bases and J by 2 bases, and 15 bases separated the two germline ends. Germline lookup yields CDR1 SGHVS and CDR2 FQNEAQ. There are 15 residues in the CDR3. Here the CDR3 reads CASSLLSGGNYGYTF. The CDR3 DNA is TGTGCCAGCAGCCTCTTGTCGGGGGGCAACTATGGCTACACCTTC.

The chain couples TRBV28 to TRBJ1-1, with 10 nucleotides matching TRBD1. V lost 5 bases and J lost 1; bases outside the gene matches: 4. CDR1 is MDHEN and CDR2 is SYDVKM in the germline V gene. The CDR3 contains 15 residues. This chain's CDR3 is CASSGRDRGNTEAFF. The CDR3 bases are TGTGCCAGCAGTGGACGGGACAGGGGGAACACTGAAGCTTTCTTT. Full variable domain (remainder filled in from reference TRBV28 and TRBJ1-1): DVKVTQSSRYLVKRTGEKVFLECVQDMDHENMFWYRQDPGLGLRLIYFSYDVKMKEKGDIPEGYSVSREKKERFSLILESASTNQTSMYLCASSGRDRGNTEAFFGQGTRLTVV.

This sequence joins TRBV5-1 and TRBJ1-1; 9 bases align to TRBD1. From germline, CDR1 is SGHRS and CDR2 YFSETQ. The CDR3 runs 16 residues. With 1 base clipped from V and 0 bases from J, the junction kept 4 bases outside the gene matches. CDR3 sequence: CASSLTGGPVNTEAFF. CDR3 sequence (DNA): TGCGCCAGCAGCTTGACAGGGGGCCCCGTGAACACTGAAGCTTTCTTT.

The chain is built from TRBV6-5 and TRBJ2-5; 7 bases are a match to TRBD2. There are 14 residues in the CDR3. Germline V gene data show CDR1 as MNHEY and CDR2 as SVGAGI. The J segment lost 2 bases and the V segment lost 5 bases, leaving 5 bases of the junction unmatched. CDR3 sequence: CASSLTSVQETQYF. The CDR3 nucleotides read TGTGCCAGCAGTCTTACTAGCGTGCAAGAGACCCAGTACTTC.